Listed below are T cell receptor beta chains from one sample, sequenced in a study of blood T cells in healthy people across ages. Via MiXCR, TCRdb re-called the 5' RACE reads, giving one row per CDR3 protein. The data contain around 1,600,000 distinct CDR3 sequences, 35% to 45% of them singletons. Material for sequencing was blood. The receptors derive from a woman in her late teens or twenties in good health. The CDR3 runs from the conserved cysteine through the conserved F or W. The D gene is left open where the match is weak. Only some rows state a clone size, as once, few, many or a class for expanded clones.

abundance,v_gene,d_gene,j_gene,CDR3aa,CDR3nt
.,TRBV27,.,TRBJ2-7,CASRPDRSYEQYF,TGTGCCAGCAGACCGGACCGATCCTACGAGCAGTACTTC
.,TRBV3-1,.,TRBJ2-3,CASSQDPQQDTQYF,TGTGCCAGCAGCCAAGACCCCCAGCAAGATACGCAGTATTTT
few,TRBV30,.,TRBJ2-3,CAWRTGLSYTQYF,TGTGCCTGGAGGACGGGACTCAGCTATACGCAGTATTTT
.,TRBV7-2,.,TRBJ2-1,CASSLWLGAAETQFF,TGTGCCAGCAGCTTATGGCTTGGGGCAGCAGAGACCCAGTTCTTC
.,TRBV27,.,TRBJ2-7,CASALSALTTTYEQYF,TGTGCCAGCGCCCTGTCTGCGCTAACAACCACCTACGAGCAGTACTTC
.,TRBV7-9,.,TRBJ2-3,CASSSYSAGDTQYF,TGTGCCAGCAGCTCCTATTCAGCGGGAGATACGCAGTATTTT
.,TRBV21-1,.,TRBJ2-5,CASSKARDGETQYF,TGTGCCAGCAGCAAAGCTAGGGATGGGGAGACCCAGTACTTC
.,TRBV7-9,.,TRBJ2-7,CASSPRDPSYEQYF,TGTGCCAGCAGCCCCCGGGACCCTTCCTACGAGCAGTACTTC
.,TRBV4-3,TRBD1,TRBJ2-1,CASSQGHRGFYNEQFF,TGCGCCAGCAGCCAAGGGCACAGGGGATTCTACAATGAGCAGTTCTTC
.,TRBV5-4,TRBD2,TRBJ2-1,CASSIYGTSGSDEQFF,TGTGCCAGCTCAATCTACGGGACTAGCGGGAGCGATGAGCAGTTCTTC
few,TRBV12-3/TRBV12-4,TRBD2,TRBJ2-3,CASSPRPGLAGDTDTQYF,TGTGCCAGCAGTCCCCGACCGGGACTAGCGGGGGACACAGATACGCAGTATTTT
few,TRBV4-1,.,TRBJ2-3,CASSPSAGGFTDTQYF,TGCGCCAGCAGCCCGTCGGCCGGCGGATTCACAGATACGCAGTATTTT